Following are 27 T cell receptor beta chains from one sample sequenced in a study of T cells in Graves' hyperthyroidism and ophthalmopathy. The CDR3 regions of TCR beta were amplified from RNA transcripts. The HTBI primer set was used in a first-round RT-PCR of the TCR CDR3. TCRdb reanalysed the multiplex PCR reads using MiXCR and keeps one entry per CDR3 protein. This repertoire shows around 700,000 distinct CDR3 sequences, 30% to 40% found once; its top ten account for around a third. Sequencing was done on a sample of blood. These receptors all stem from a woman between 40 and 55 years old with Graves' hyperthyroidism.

CDR3: CSAVPLQGGTQYF. The CDR3 nucleotides read TGCAGCGCGGTGCCTCTTCAGGGAGGTACGCAGTATTTT. This chain uses TRBV29-1 with TRBJ2-3, with TRBD2 as a possible D gene (6 bases). V was shortened by 7 bases and J by 8 bases, with 19 bases between the two germline ends. CDR1 is SQVTM and CDR2 is ANQGSEA in the germline V gene. This CDR3 spans 13 amino acids.

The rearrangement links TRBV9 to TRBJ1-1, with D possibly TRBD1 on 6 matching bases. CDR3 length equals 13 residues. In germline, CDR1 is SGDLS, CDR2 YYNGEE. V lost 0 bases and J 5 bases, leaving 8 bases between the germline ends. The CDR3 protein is CASSVEQGTEAFF. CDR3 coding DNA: TGTGCCAGCAGCGTAGAGCAGGGGACTGAAGCTTTCTTT.

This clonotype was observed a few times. Here the CDR3 reads CASSLQHNSPLHF. CDR3 DNA sequence: TGTGCCAGCAGCTTACAGCATAATTCACCCCTCCACTTT. The rearrangement uses TRBV7-9 and TRBJ1-6; D is uncertain. CDR1 and CDR2 from the germline V gene are SEHNR and FQNEAQ (reference sequence). The CDR3 extends over 13 amino acids. Trimming removed 2 bases from V and 5 bases from J, with 4 bases in between.

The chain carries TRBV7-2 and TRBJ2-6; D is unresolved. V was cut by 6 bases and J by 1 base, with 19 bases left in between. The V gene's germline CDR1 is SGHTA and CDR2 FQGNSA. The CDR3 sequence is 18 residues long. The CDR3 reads CASRSNMRSRSGANVLTF. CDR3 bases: TGTGCCAGCAGGTCAAACATGAGAAGCCGGTCTGGGGCCAACGTCCTGACTTTC.

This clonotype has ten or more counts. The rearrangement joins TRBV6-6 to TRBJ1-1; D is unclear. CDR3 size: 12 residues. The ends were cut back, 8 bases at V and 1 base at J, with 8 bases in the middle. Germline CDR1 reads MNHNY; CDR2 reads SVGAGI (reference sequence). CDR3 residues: CASVRRNTEAFF. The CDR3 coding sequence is TGTGCCAGCGTGAGGAGGAACACTGAAGCTTTCTTT.

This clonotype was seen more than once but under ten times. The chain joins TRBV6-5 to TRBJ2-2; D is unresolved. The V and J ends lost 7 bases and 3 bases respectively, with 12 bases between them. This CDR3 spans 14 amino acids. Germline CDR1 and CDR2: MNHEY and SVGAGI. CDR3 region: CASKTEPHTGELFF. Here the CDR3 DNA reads TGTGCCAGCAAAACTGAACCACACACCGGGGAGCTGTTTTTT.

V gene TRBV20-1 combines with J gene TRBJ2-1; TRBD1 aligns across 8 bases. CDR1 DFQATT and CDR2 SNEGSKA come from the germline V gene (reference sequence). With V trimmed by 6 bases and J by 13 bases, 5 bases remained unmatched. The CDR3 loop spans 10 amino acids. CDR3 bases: TGCAGTGCCTCCGGGACAGGACAGTTCTTC. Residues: CSASGTGQFF.

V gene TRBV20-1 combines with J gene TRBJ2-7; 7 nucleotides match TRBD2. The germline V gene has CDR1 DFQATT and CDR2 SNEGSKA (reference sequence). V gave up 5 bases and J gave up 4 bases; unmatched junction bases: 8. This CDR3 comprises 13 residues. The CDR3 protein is CSAGEGLVYEQYF. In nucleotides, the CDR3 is TGCAGTGCTGGGGAGGGTCTTGTTTACGAGCAGTACTTC.

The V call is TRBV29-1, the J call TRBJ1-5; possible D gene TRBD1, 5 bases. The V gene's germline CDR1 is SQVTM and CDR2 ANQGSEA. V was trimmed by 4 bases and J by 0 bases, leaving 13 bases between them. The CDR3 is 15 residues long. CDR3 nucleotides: TGCAGCGTTGGGAGGGCAGGGAATAGCAATCAGCCCCAGCATTTT. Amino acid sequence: CSVGRAGNSNQPQHF.

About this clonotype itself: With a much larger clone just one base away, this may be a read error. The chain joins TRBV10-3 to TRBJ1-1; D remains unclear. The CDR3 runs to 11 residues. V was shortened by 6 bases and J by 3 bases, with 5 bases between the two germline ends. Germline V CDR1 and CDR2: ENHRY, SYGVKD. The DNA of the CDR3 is TGTGCCATCAGAGGGTACACTGAAGCTTTCTTT. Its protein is CAIRGYTEAFF.

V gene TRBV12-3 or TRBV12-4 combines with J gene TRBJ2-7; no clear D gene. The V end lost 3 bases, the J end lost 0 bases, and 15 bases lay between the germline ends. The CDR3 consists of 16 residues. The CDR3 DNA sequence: TGTGCCAGCAGTTTCCGGTGGGAAGAAGCCTCCTACGAGCAGTACTTC. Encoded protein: CASSFRWEEASYEQYF.

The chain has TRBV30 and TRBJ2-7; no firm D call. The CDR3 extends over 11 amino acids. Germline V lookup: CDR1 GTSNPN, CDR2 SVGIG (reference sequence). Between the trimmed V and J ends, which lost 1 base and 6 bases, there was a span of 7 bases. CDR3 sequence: CAWSDVREQYF. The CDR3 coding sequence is TGTGCCTGGAGTGATGTCCGCGAGCAGTACTTC.

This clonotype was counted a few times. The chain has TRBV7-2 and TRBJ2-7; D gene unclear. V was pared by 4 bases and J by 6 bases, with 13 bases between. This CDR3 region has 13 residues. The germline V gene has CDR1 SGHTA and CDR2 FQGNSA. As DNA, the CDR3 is TGTGCCAGCAGCTCCGTCTACTTGGGCGAGCAGTACTTC. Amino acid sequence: CASSSVYLGEQYF.

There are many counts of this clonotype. This chain's CDR3 is CASSQTGADNSPLHF. The CDR3 bases are TGTGCCAGCAGTCAAACAGGGGCGGATAATTCACCCCTCCACTTT. The rearrangement joins TRBV7-2 to TRBJ1-6, with TRBD1 matching over 7 bases. The CDR3 covers 15 residues. Germline V gene sequence: CDR1 SGHTA, CDR2 FQGNSA. The J segment lost 5 bases and the V segment lost 6 bases, leaving 7 bases of the junction unmatched.

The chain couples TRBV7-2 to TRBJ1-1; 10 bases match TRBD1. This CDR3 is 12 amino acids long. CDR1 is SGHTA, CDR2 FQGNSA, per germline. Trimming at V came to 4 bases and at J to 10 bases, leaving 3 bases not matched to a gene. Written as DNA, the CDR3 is TGTGCCAGCAGCTGGGACAGGGGTGTAGCTTTCTTT. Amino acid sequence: CASSWDRGVAFF.

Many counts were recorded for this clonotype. The CDR3 DNA reads as TGCGCCAGCAGCCAAGGACTCCGGGACAGAAATTCACCCCTCCACTTT. It codes for CASSQGLRDRNSPLHF. The chain links TRBV4-1 to TRBJ1-6, with 7 bases matching TRBD1. V lost 1 base and J lost 7; bases outside the gene matches: 7. This CDR3 spans 16 amino acids. CDR1 is MGHRA and CDR2 is YSYEKL in the germline V gene.

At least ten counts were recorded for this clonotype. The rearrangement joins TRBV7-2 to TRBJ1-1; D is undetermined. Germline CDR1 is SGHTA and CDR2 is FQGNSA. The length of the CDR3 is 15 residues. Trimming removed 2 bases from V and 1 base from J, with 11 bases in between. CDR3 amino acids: CASSLLGNPNTEAFF. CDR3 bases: TGTGCCAGCAGCTTATTGGGGAACCCGAACACTGAAGCTTTCTTT. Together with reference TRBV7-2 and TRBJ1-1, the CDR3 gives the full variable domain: GAGVSQSPSNKVTEKGKDVELRCDPISGHTALYWYRQSLGQGLEFLIYFQGNSAPDKSGLPSDRFSAERTGGSVSTLTIQRTQQEDSAVYLCASSLLGNPNTEAFFGQGTRLTVV.

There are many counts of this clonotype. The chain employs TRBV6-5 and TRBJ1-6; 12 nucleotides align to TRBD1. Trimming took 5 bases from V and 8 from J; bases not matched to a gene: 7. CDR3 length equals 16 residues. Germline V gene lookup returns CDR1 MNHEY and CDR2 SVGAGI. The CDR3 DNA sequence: TGTGCCAGCAGTAGAGGGACAGGGGGCTGGGATTCACCCCTCCACTTT. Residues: CASSRGTGGWDSPLHF.

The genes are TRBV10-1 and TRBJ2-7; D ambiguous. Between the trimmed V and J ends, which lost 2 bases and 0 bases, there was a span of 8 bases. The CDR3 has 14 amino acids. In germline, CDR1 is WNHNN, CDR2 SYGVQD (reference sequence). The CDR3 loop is CASSEGSPSYEQYF. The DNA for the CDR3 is TGCGCCAGCAGTGAGGGCAGCCCCTCCTACGAGCAGTACTTC.

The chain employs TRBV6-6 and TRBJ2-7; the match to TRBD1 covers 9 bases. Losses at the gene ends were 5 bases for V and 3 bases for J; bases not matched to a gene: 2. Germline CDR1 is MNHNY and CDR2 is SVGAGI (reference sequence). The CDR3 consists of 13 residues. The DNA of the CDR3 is TGTGCCAGCAGTGACAGGGGGGACTACGAGCAGTACTTC. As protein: CASSDRGDYEQYF.

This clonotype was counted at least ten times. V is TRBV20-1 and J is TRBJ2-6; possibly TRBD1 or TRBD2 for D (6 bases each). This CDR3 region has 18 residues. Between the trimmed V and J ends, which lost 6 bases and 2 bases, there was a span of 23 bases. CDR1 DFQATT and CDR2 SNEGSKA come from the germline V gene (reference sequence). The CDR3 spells CSARKRTGRGPGANVLTF. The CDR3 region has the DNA TGCAGTGCCCGAAAACGCACGGGTCGGGGGCCTGGGGCCAACGTCCTGACTTTC.

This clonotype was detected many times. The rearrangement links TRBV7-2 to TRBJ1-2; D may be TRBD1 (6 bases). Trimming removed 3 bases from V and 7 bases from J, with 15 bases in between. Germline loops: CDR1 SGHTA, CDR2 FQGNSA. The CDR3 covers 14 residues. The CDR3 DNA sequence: TGTGCCAGCAGCTTGTCAGGGGCGCAGGGTGGCTACACCTTC. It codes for CASSLSGAQGGYTF.

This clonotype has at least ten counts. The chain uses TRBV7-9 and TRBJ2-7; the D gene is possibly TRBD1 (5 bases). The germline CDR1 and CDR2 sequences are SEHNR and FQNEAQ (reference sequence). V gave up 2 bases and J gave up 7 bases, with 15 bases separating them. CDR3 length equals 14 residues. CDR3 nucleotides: TGTGCCAGCAGCTTAACACAGGTCCTTGGGGAGCAGTACTTC. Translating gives CASSLTQVLGEQYF.

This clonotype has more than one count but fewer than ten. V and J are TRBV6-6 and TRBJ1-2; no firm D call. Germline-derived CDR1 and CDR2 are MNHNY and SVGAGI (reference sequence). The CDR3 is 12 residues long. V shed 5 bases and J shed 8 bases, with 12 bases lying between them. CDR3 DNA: TGTGCCAGCAGTGATACTGCCGGAGGCTACACCTTC. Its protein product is CASSDTAGGYTF.

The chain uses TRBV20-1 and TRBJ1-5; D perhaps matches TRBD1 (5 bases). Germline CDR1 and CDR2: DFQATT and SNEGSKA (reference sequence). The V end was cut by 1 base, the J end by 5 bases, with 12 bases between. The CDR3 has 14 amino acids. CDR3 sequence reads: CSARVHRTDQPQHF. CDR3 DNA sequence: TGCAGTGCTAGAGTCCACAGGACCGATCAGCCCCAGCATTTT.

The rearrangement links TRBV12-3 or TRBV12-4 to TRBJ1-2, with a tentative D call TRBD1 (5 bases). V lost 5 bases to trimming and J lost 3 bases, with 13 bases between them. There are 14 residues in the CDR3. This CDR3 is CASSPQGGYYGYTF. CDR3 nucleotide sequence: TGTGCCAGCAGTCCCCAGGGAGGCTACTATGGCTACACCTTC.

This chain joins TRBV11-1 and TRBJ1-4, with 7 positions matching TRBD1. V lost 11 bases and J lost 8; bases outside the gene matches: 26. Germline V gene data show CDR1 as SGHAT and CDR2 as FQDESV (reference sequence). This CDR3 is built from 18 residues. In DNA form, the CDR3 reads TGTGCCTCACAGTCCCAGTCACCGAATACAGGGGCTCGGGAAAAACTGTTTTTT. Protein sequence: CASQSQSPNTGAREKLFF.